The clone carrying this T cell receptor beta chain was counted at least ten times. Its cognate antigen is unknown. The data were taken from a study of neurological immune-mediated disorders. Study conclusions and caveats: In HTLV-1-associated myelopathy, TCR clonal expansion was greatest, whereas multiple sclerosis had the least, falling below healthy controls.

5'RACE with 10-nucleotide random UMIs generated the cDNA. TCRdb fed the 5' RACE reads into MiXCR, producing one record per CDR3 protein. This sample has 100,000 to 150,000 distinct CDR3 sequences, with about 3.4% found just once. Sequences were obtained from PBMCs. The clonotype was recovered from a woman in her twenties or thirties with multiple sclerosis.

In DNA, the CDR3 is TGCAGTGTTGGCAGGGAGCACTCCTACGAGCAGTACTTC. It specifies CSVGREHSYEQYF. The chain couples TRBV20-1 to TRBJ2-7, with D perhaps being TRBD1 or TRBD2 (5 bases each). The CDR3 has 13 residues. V gave up 7 bases and J gave up 0 bases, with 13 bases separating them. The germline CDR1 and CDR2 sequences are DFQATT and SNEGSKA (reference sequence).